Here is one TCR beta chain with its context. Its target is not known. Other DNA sequences in this sample translate to the same CDR3. Sequencing used immunoSEQ multiplex PCR; TCRdb keeps in-frame clones, though not all of them. Among about 220,000 clones, under 95% were seen once, and the ten largest hold around 1%. The data stem from a study of cytomegalovirus exposure and HLA in healthy donors. On the study more broadly: Both the 120 validation repertoires and the roughly 620 first-cohort repertoires used the same platform, as reported by a later analysis.

Germline loops: CDR1 MNHEY, CDR2 SMNVEV (reference sequence). Trimming stripped 2 bases from V and 4 bases from J, with 9 bases between. The CDR3 covers 14 residues. Study-wide results and caveats: Usually a TCR sequence was rare, but some public TCRs were found in many donors. The study put some 150 TCR beta chains on its list as cytomegalovirus-associated.

The donors were members of the validation cohort, which comprised 90 to 150 subjects and was separate from the first cohort of fewer than 700 subjects. The J gene is TRBJ1-3, the V gene TRBV27; TRBD1 is a possible D gene (6 bases). The specimen was PBMCs. This sequence was found in a young woman in good health and CMV-seronegative. In DNA, the CDR3 is TGTGCCAGCAGTTTAGGGGGGGCGGGAAACACCATATATTTT. The encoded protein is CASSLGGAGNTIYF.